These 4 T cell receptor beta chains originate from one sample sequenced in a study of blood T cell repertoires in COVID-19 (dated by TCRdb to 2018 to 2020). The library was built by means of the immunoSEQ multiplex PCR assay. TCRdb took this table from immuneACCESS and kept in-frame rearrangements with V and J called. Such tables lack part of the clones; where checked against another copy, unresolved V genes explain under half of the gap, and the rest is unexplained. The sample contains roughly 190,000 clones, 65% to 90% of them found a single time. The top ten constitute 5.2% of the sample. The sequencing sample was made of PBMCs or T cells enriched from blood (not recorded which). The receptors here all came from a woman aged 55-70 years with acute COVID-19.

This clone was found once. CDR3 in DNA: TGCAGTGCTTCTCCCGGCGGCGAGCAGTACGTC. It codes for CSASPGGEQYV. This rearrangement joins TRBV20-1 to TRBJ2-7; D gene ambiguous. This CDR3 has 11 residues. Germline lookup yields CDR1 DFQATT and CDR2 SNEGSKA (reference sequence). The V gene lost 5 bases and the J gene lost 6 bases, with 11 bases spanning the gap.

This clone turned up a few times. This rearrangement joins TRBV5-1 to TRBJ2-2; possible D gene TRBD1, 6 bases. The CDR3 is made up of 14 amino acids. The V gene's germline CDR1 is SGHRS and CDR2 YFSETQ. Trimming took 3 bases from V and 7 from J, leaving 13 bases between them. DNA of the CDR3: TGCGCCAGCAGCTCGGGACAAGAGGGCGGGGAGCTGTTTTTT. This encodes CASSSGQEGGELFF.

The chain couples TRBV3-1 (or the pseudogene TRBV3-2) to TRBJ2-2; 14 bases are a match to TRBD2. The germline CDR1 and CDR2 sequences are LGHDT and YNNKEL (reference sequence). CDR3 length: 21 amino acids. V lost 0 bases, J lost 1 base, and 10 bases stayed unmatched. For the CDR3, the DNA is TGTGCCAGCAGCCAAGATTGGATTTACGGGACTAGCGGGGGGAACACCGGGGAGCTGTTTTTT. It is translated as CASSQDWIYGTSGGNTGELFF.

The V gene is TRBV10-2, the J gene TRBJ1-5; a possible D gene is TRBD1 (5 bases). The CDR3 totals 15 residues. Germline CDR1 and CDR2: WSHSY and SAAADI. Between the trimmed V and J ends, which lost 4 bases and 0 bases, there was a span of 10 bases. CDR3 residues: CASSGGGDSNQPQHF. The CDR3 DNA follows: TGCGCCAGCAGTGGGGGAGGGGATAGCAATCAGCCCCAGCATTTT.